The sequence of this T cell receptor (beta chain) was determined in a study of blood T cell repertoires in COVID-19. Study details: Spain, Italy and the United States supplied samples that represented acute and convalescent COVID-19.

The repertoire was sequenced with immunoSEQ multiplex PCR; TCRdb's copy has only in-frame clones and lacks some. The profile covers 20,000 to 30,000 clones, with about 81% appearing a single time and roughly 2.7% taken by the ten largest. This CDR3 region has 17 residues. From germline, CDR1 is LNHDA and CDR2 SQIVND (reference sequence). Trimming pared 3 bases from V and 7 bases from J, leaving 21 bases between. Seattle patients were enrolled while actively infected and followed longitudinally. The V call is TRBV19, the J call TRBJ2-2; D possibly corresponds to TRBD2 (6 bases). This sequence originates from a woman in her 70s with COVID-19, enrolled during active disease. Sequenced sample: peripheral blood. The DNA for the CDR3 is TGTGCCAGTAGTATCCGGCCGGTTGGTGGGGGGAGCGGGGAGCTGTTTTTT. As protein: CASSIRPVGGGSGELFF.